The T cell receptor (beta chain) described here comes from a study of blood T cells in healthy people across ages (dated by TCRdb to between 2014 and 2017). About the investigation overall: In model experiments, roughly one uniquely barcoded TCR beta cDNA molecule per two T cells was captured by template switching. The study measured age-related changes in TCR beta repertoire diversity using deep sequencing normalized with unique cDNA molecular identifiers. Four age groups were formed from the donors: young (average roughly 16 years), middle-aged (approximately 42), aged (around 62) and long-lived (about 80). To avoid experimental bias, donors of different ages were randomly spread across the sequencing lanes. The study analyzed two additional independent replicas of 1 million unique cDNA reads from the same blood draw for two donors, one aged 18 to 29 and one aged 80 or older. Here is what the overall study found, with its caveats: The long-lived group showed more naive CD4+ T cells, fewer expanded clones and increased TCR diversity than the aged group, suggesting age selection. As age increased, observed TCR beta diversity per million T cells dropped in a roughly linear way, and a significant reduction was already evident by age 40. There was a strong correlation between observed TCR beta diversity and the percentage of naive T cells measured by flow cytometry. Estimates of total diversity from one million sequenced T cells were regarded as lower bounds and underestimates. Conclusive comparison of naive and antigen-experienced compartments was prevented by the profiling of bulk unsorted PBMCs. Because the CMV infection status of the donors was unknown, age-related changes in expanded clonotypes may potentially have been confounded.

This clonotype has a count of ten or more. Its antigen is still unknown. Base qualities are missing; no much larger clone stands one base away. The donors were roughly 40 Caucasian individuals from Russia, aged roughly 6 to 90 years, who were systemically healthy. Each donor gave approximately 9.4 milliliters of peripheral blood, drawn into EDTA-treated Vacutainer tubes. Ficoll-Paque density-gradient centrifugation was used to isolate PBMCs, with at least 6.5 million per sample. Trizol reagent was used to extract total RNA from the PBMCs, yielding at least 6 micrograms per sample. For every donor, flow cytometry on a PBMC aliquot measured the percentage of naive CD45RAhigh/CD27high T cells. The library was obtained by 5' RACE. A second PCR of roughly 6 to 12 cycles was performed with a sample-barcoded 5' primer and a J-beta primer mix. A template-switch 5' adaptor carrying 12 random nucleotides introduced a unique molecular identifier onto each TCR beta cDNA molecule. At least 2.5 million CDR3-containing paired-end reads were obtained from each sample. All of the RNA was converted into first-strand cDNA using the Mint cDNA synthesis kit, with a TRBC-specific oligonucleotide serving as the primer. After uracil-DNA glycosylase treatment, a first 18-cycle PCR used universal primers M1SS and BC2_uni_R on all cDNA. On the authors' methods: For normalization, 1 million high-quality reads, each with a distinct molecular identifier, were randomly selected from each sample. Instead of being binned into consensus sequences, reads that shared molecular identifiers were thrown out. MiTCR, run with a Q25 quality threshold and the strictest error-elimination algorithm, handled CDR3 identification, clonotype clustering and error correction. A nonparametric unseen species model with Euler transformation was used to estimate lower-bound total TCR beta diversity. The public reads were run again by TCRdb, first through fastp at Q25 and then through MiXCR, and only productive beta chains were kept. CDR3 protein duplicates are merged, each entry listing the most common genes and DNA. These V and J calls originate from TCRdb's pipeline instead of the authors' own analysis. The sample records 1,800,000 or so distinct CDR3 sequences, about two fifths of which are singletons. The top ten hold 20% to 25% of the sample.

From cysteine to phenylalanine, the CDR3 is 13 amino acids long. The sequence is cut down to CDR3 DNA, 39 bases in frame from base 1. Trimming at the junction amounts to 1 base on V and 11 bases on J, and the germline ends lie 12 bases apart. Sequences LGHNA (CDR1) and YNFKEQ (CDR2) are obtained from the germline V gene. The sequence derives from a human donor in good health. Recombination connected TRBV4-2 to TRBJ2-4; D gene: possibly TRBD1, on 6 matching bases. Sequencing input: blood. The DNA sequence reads TGTGCCAGCAGCCAAGTATCGGACAGCCTTCAGTACTTC. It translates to CASSQVSDSLQYF.